This TCR beta chain was obtained from a study of T cell repertoires in cytomegalovirus infection. Study information: Matching HLA type, along with CMV infection, was indicated by public TCR beta signatures.

TCRdb re-derived calls from the reads in MiXCR, one entry per CDR3 protein. The data contain around 170,000 distinct CDR3 sequences, 14% of them singletons. Input material: PBMCs. The receptor's source is a human donor in good health (CMV status not recorded). Some clones in this sample may be carry-over from other donors' samples.

The CDR3 loop is CSVEGLMNTEAFF. Written as DNA, the CDR3 is TGCAGCGTTGAGGGCCTTATGAACACTGAAGCTTTCTTT. V gene TRBV29-1 combines with J gene TRBJ1-1; no reliable D call. Trimming pared 3 bases from V and 0 bases from J, leaving 8 bases between. The CDR3 runs to 13 residues. CDR1 and CDR2 (germline): SQVTM, ANQGSEA.